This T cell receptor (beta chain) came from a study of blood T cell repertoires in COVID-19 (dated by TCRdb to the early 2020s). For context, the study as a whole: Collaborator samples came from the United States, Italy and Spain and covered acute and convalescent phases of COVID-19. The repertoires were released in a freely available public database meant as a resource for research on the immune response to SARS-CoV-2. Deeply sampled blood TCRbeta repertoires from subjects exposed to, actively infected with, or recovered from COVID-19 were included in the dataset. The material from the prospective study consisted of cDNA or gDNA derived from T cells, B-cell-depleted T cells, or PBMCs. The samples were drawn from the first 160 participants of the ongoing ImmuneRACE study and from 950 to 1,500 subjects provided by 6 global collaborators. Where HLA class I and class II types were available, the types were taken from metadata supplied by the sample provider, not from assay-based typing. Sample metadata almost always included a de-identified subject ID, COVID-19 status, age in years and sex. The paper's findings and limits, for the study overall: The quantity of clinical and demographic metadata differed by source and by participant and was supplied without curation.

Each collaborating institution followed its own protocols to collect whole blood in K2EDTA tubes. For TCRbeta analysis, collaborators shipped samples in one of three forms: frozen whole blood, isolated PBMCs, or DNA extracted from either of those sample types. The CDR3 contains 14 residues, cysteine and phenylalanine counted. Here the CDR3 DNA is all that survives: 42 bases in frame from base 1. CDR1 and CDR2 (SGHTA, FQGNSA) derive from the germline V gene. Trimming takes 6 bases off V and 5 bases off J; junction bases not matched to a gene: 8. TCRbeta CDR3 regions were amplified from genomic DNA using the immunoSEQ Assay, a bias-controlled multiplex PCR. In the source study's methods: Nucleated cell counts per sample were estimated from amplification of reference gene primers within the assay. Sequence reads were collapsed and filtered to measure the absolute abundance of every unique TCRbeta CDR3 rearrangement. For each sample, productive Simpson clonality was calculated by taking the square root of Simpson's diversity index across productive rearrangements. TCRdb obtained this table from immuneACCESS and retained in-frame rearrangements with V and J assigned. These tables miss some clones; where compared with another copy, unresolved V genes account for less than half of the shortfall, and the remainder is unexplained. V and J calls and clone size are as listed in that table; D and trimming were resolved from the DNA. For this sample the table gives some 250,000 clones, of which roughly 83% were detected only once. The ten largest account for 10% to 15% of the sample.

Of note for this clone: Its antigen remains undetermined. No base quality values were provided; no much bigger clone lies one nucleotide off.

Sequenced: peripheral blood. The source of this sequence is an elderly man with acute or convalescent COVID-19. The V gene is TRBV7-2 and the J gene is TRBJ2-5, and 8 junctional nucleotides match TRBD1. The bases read TGTGCCAGCAGTCGGACAGGGATTGTCGAGACCCAGTACTTC. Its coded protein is CASSRTGIVETQYF.